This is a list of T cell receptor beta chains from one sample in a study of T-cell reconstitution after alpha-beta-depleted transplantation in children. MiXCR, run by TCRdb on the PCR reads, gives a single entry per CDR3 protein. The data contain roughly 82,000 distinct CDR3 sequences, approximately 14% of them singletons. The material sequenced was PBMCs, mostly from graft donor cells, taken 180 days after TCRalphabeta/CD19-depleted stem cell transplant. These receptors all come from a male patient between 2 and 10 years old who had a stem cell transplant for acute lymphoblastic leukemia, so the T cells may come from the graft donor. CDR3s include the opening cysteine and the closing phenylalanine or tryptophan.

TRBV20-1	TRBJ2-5	CSAGRGPWETQYF
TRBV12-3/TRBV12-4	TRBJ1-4	CASSLSGEKLFF
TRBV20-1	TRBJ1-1	CSARALGHPNTESFF
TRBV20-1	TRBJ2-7	CSAIPRLGEQYF
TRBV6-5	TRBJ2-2	CASSNTLNTGELFF
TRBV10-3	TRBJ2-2	CAAGTANTGELFF
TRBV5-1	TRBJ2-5	CASSLVWGIETQYF
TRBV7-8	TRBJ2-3	CASRGGPADTQYF
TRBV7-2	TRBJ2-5	CASSLGRGPKYQETQYF
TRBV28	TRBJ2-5	CASSPTTSEETQYF
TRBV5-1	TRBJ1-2	CASSYWPVKYQYGYTF
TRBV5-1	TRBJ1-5	CASSLGTVDQPQHF
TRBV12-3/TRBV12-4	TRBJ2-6	CASSLSGANVLTF
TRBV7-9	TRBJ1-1	CASSSSGDTEAFF
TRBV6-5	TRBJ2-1	CASSYGASGSSHNEQFF
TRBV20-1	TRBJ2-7	CSATVLAREQYF
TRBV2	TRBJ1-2	CASSDRVLYGYTF
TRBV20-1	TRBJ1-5	CSASRTSLQPQHF
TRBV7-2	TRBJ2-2	CASSLDRGSPGELFF
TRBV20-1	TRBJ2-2	CSAGAVMTGELFF
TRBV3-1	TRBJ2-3	CASTRTSGNGDTQYF
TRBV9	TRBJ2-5	CASSPFSGSYQETQYF
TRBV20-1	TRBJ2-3	CSAKIGTARTDTQYF
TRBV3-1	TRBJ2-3	CASSRRLAGGPSDTQYF
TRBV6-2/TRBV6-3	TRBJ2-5	CASSYRTAGSPQETQYF
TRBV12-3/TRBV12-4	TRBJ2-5	CASSPGLAVQETQYF
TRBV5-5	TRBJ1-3	CASSLPGTSGNTIYF
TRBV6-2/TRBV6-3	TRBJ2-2	CASSYGSKNTGELFF